The present T cell receptor (beta chain) was sequenced within a study of blood T cells in healthy people across ages. Findings and limits, study-wide: Diversity estimated from one million T cells was considered an underestimate.

Through a sample-barcoded 5' primer and a J-beta primer mix, a second PCR was run for roughly 6 to 11 cycles. TCRdb re-analysed the 5' RACE reads in MiXCR, keeping a single row per CDR3 protein. Here the sample spans about 380,000 distinct CDR3 sequences, roughly half being singletons. Germline CDR1 is MDHEN and CDR2 is SYDVKM. The CDR3 is 14 residues long. A remark on this clonotype: Its antigen is currently unknown. The junction and the germline gene differ at one end; a read error may be behind it.

The receptor comes from a man between 60 and 70 years old in good health. The chain is built from TRBV28 and TRBJ2-5; D gene uncertain. The specimen sequenced was blood. In nucleotides, the CDR3 is TGTGCCAGCAGTTCGCTGGGGTCAGGAGAGGCCCAGTACTTC. This sequence encodes CASSSLGSGEAQYF.